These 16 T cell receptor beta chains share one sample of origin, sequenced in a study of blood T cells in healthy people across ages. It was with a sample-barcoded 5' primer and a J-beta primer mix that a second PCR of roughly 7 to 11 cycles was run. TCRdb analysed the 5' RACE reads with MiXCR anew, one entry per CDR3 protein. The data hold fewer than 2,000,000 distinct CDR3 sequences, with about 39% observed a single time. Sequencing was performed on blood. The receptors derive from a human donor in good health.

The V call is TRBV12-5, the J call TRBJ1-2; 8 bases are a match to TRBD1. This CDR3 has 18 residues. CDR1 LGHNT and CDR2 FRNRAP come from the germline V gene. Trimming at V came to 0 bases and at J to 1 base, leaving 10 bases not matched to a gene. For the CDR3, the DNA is TGTGCTAGTGGTTTGGTACTTCGCCGGGACAGGAATAACTATGGCTACACCTTC. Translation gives CASGLVLRRDRNNYGYTF.

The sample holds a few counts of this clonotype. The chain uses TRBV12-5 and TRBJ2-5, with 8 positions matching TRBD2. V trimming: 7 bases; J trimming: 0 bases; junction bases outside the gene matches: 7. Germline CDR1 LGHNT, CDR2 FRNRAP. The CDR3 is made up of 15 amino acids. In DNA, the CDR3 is TGTGCTAGTGTTAGCGGGACCAAGTACCAAGAGACCCAGTACTTC. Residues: CASVSGTKYQETQYF.

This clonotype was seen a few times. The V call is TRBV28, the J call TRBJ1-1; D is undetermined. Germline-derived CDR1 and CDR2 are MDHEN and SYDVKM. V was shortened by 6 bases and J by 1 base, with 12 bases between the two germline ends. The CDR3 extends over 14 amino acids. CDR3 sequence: CASSSLGWNTEAFF. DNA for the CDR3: TGTGCCAGCAGCTCCCTGGGGTGGAACACTGAAGCTTTCTTT. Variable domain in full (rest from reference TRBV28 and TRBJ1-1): DVKVTQSSRYLVKRTGEKVFLECVQDMDHENMFWYRQDPGLGLRLIYFSYDVKMKEKGDIPEGYSVSREKKERFSLILESASTNQTSMYLCASSSLGWNTEAFFGQGTRLTVV.

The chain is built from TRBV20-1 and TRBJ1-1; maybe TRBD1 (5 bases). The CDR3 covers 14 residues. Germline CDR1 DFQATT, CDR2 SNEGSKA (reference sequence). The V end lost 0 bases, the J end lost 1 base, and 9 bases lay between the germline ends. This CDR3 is CSARESGTNTEAFF. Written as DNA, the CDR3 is TGCAGTGCTAGAGAGTCAGGGACGAACACTGAAGCTTTCTTT.

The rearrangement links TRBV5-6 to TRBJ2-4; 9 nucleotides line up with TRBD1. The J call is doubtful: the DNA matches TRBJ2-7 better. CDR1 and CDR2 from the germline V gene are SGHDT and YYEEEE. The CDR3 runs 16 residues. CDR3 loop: CASSVGTGINPYEQYF. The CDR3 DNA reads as TGTGCCAGCAGCGTCGGGACAGGGATTAATCCTTACGAGCAGTACTTC.

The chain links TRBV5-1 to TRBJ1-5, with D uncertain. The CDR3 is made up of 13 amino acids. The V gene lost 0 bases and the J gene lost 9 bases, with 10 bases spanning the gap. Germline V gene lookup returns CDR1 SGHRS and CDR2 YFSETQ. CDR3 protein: CASSLAGNPPQHF. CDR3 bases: TGCGCCAGCAGCTTGGCGGGAAACCCGCCCCAGCATTTT.

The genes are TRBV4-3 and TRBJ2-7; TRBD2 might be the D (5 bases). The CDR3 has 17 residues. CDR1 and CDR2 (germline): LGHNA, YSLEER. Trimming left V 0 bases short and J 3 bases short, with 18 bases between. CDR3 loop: CASSQELNLEGSYEQYF. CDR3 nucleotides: TGCGCCAGCAGCCAAGAGTTAAATCTTGAGGGAAGCTACGAGCAGTACTTC.

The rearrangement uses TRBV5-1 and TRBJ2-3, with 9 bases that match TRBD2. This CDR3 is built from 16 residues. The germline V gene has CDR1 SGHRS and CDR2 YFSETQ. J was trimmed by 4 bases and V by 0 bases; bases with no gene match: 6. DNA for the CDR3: TGCGCCAGCAGCTTGGGGGCTAGCGGGGCATCAGATACGCAGTATTTT. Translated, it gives CASSLGASGASDTQYF.

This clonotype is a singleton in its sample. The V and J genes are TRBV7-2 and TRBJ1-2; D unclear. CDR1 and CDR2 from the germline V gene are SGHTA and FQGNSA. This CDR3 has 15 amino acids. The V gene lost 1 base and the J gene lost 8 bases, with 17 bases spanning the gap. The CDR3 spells CASSLDHSYRGGYTF. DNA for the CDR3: TGTGCCAGCAGCTTAGATCATTCGTACCGAGGGGGCTACACCTTC.

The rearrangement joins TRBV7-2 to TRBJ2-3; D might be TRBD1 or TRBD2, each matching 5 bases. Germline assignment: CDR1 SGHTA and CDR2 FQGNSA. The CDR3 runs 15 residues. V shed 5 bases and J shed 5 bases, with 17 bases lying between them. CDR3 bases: TGTGCCAGCAGCCGGACACCGGGGAAGCTAGATACGCAGTATTTT. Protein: CASSRTPGKLDTQYF.

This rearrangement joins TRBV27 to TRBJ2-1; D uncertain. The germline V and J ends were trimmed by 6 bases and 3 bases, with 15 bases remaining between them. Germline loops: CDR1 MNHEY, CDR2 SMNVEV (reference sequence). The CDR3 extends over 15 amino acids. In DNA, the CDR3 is TGTGCCAGCAGCGTGTCAGTTGCCGGCTACAATGAGCAGTTCTTC. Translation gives CASSVSVAGYNEQFF.

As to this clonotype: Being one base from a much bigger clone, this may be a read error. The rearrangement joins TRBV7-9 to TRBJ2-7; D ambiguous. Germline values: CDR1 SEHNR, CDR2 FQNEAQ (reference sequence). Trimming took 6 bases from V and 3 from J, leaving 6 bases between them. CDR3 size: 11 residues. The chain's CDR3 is CASRPYYEQYF. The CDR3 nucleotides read TGTGCCAGCAGACCCTACTACGAGCAGTACTTC.

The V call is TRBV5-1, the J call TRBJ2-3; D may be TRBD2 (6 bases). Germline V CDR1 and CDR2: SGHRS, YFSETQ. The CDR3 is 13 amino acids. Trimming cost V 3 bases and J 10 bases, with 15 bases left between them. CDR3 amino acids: CASSSEGTLSQYF. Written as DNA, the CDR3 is TGCGCCAGCAGCTCAGAGGGGACTCTCTCGCAGTATTTT.

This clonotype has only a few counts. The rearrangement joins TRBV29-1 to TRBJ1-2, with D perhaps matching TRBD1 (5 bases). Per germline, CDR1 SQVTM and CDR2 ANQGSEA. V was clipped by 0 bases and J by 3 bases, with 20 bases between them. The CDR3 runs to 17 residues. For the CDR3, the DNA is TGCAGCGTTGAAGATCTGAGGGTGGCGAGGGGCGACTATGGCTACACCTTC. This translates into CSVEDLRVARGDYGYTF.

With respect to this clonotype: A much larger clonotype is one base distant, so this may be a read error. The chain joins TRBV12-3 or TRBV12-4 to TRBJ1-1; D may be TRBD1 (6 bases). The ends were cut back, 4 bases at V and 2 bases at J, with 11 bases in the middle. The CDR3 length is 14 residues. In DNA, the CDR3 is TGTGCCAGCAGTTGTACAGGGATTAACACTGAAGCTTTCTTT. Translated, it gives CASSCTGINTEAFF.

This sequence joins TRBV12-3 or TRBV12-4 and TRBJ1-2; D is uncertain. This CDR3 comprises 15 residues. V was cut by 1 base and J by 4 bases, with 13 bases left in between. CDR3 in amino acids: CASSLGVRGSYGYTF. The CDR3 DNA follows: TGTGCCAGCAGTTTAGGTGTGCGGGGTAGCTATGGCTACACCTTC.